The clone carrying this T cell receptor beta chain occurred a few times. Its antigen remains unidentified. Trimming shortened V by 10 bases and J by 3 bases, and 9 bases separated the two germline ends. CDR1 is MNHNY and CDR2 is SVGAGI in the germline V gene (reference sequence). CDR3 length: 11 amino acids. The data were taken from a study of CD8+ T cells in alopecia areata. Looking at the study overall: Patients given treatment had severity scored by the percentage of scalp area affected.

The sequencing template was cDNA reverse transcribed from extracted RNA. The assay was immunoSEQ multiplex PCR, and TCRdb's table has in-frame clones only and misses some. Found here are roughly 210,000 clones, 43% of them singletons; the top ten hold approximately 2.4%. Whole-study findings and limits: Sequenced scalp T cells also include alphabeta T cells resident in normal skin. There was only one nonresponder, so it was unclear how baseline CD8+ expansion relates to response.

The sample's treatment: oral pan-JAK inhibitor, 5-10 mg twice daily. The sequences come from CD4+ T cells sorted from blood, collected at approximately week 36, from a patient treated with tofacitinib. The receptor was derived from a human donor with alopecia areata. The V gene is TRBV6-6, the J gene TRBJ1-1, with D perhaps matching TRBD1 (5 bases). Written as DNA, the CDR3 is TGTGCCACCTCCAGGGACACTGAAGCTTTCTTT. Encoded protein: CATSRDTEAFF.